The entry below gives a single T cell receptor beta chain sequence along with its context. Its specificity is not known. This sample was included in a study of T cells in localized non-small cell lung cancer. Study-wide findings and caveats: One tumor region alone was sequenced, and heterogeneity therefore remains possible.

TCRdb keeps only in-frame clones here, not all; method: immunoSEQ multiplex PCR. Of just over 15,000 clones in the sample, 87% were seen once. The length of the CDR3 is 15 residues. Germline V gene data show CDR1 as SQVTM and CDR2 as ANQGSEA. Between the trimmed V and J ends, which lost 4 bases and 2 bases, there was a span of 17 bases. The sequence was collected from a male donor at least 60 years old with stage II lung adenocarcinoma. The sequenced sample was peripheral blood mononuclear cells, obtained before any cancer treatment. The chain combines TRBV29-1 with TRBJ1-1; D call uncertain. The CDR3 DNA reads as TGCAGCGTTGCCGTATTGTACGGCTTTAACACTGAAGCTTTCTTT. This gives the protein CSVAVLYGFNTEAFF.